This TCR beta chain is from a study of shared clonotypes between healthy human individuals (TCRdb year 2020). For the wider study: A couple of women and a few men aged 18 to 49 years were included in the cohort. Blood TCR repertoires of a handful of healthy adults were deeply sequenced to estimate repertoire size and the extent of clonotype sharing between individuals. Per donor, leukapheresis produced somewhere between about 0.8 and 9.5 billion PBMCs. To increase sequencing depth and limit assay-specific biases, different laboratories used diverse techniques to prepare libraries and sequence TCR repertoires. Per donor, three plates each were used for CD4 naive and CD4 memory, two for CD8 naive, and one for CD8 memory.

The trim is 4 bases for V and 0 bases for J, with a gap of 11 bases between the germline ends. The CDR1 and CDR2 encoded by the germline V gene are SGDLS and YYNGEE. The CDR3 starts with the cysteine, ends with the phenylalanine, and has 15 residues. This entry keeps only the CDR3 DNA: 45 bases, framed from base 1. The donors were healthy, HIV-negative adults with no recently reported acute infections or vaccinations. All donors were Caucasian adults living in Nashville, Tennessee, USA. CD4+ T cells were enriched by magnetic negative selection; naive cells were then positively selected on CD45RA, and the negative fraction formed the memory subset. After blood collection by leukapheresis, PBMCs were isolated using Ficoll-Histopaque density gradient centrifugation and then cryopreserved in the vapor phase of liquid nitrogen. Analytical flow cytometry was used to check the purity and quantity of every magnetically sorted T cell population. Each sorted fraction had its genomic DNA isolated and then quantified by UV absorbance on a Nanodrop 2000c.

Using the deep immunoSEQ assay, TCR CDR3 regions were amplified from genomic DNA by multiplex PCR. Extracted genomic DNA from each cell subset was distributed evenly across all wells of several immunoSEQ 96-well plates, and each plate was treated as a replicate. Each replicate PCR for sorted subsets received around 200 ng genomic DNA, equal to roughly 30,000 T cell genomes. The purified libraries were quantified using a Qubit 3.0 fluorometer, sized with a Bioanalyzer 2100, and then quantified again using the KAPA Library Quantification kit. Every immunoSEQ 96-well plate was sequenced on a dedicated single-read 150-cycle Illumina NextSeq 550 flow cell. Turning to the authors' computational methods: The immunoSEQ output contained only junctional sequences without quality scores, so filtering could not match that applied to full-length reads. To assign V/J genes and CDR3, sequences were annotated using PyIR, a Python wrapper for IgBLAST v1.9, with IMGT germline references. Reads were filtered out if the reads had weak V/J assignments (E-value above 1e-6), no CDR3, stop codons, out-of-frame junctions, or ambiguous translated residues. V3J clonotypes were defined by identical inferred V gene, J gene, and CDR3 amino acid sequence. To compute the percentage overlap between repertoires, the number of shared unique clonotypes was divided by the size of the smaller repertoire. Repertoire richness was assessed with RTK rarefaction, the Chao1 estimator, and Recon v2.1 estimates of unobserved clonotypes. Generation probabilities were computed with OLGA for all TCRbeta clonotypes obtained by the gDNA method from four donors. Not all clones reach the TCRdb copy of this immuneACCESS table, which keeps in-frame sequences only. Checked studies attribute under half of the gap to unresolved V genes and leave the rest unexplained. The DNA gave D and trimming, while V, J and clone size come from that table. The sample table lists some 240,000 clones, over 60% of them with a count of one. The top ten hold approximately 12% of the sample.

What the authors observed across the whole study: Sampling was restricted to blood, and TCR repertoires in tissue are likely to differ from TCR repertoires in blood. Based on pairwise subsampling, the degree of clonotype sharing among donors was expected to be affected by sequencing depth. Higher generation probabilities were observed for clonotypes shared by all four sorted-subset donors than for non-shared clonotypes. Because the study included only a small number of donors, the genetic and exposure-history diversity represented was limited. Rarefaction of sorted-subset datasets indicated incomplete sequencing despite the large sequencing depth. Naive subsets generally had larger estimated clonotype richness than memory subsets. Roughly 5% of naive CD4, 3.5% of naive CD8, roughly 2.5% of memory CD4, and 0.35% to 0.5% of memory CD8 clonotypes were shared across a few donors.

Regarding this clone: Its antigen is unknown. Per-base quality was not reported, and no clone a single base away is much larger than it.

The chain uses TRBV9 and TRBJ1-3, with no D gene named confidently. The receptor was derived from a man younger than 40 in good health. The sequenced material came from memory CD4+ T cells sorted from blood. What the cell subset or site label conveys for this sample: CD45RA-negative fraction. The DNA reads as follows: TGTGCCAGCAGCAAGGTTTACGGCTCTGGAAACACCATATATTTT. This translates into CASSKVYGSGNTIYF.